Below are 2 T cell receptor beta chains sequenced from a single sample in a study of blood T cell repertoires in COVID-19. Profiled with immunoSEQ multiplex PCR; TCRdb holds only in-frame clones, not every one. This sample yields under 450,000 clones, of which less than 90% are seen a single time; around 7.5% belongs to the top ten. The sequenced material came from peripheral blood. The receptor set was obtained from a woman aged 60-75 years with COVID-19, enrolled during active disease.

This clone was counted between two and nine times. This rearrangement joins TRBV30 to TRBJ2-5; 12 nucleotides align to TRBD2. The CDR3 loop spans 14 amino acids. Trimming removed 7 bases from V and 5 bases from J; junction bases left unmatched: 8. CDR1 GTSNPN and CDR2 SVGIG come from the germline V gene (reference sequence). CDR3 bases: TGTGCCTCCAGGGGACTAGCGGGCGGGGAGACCCAGTACTTC. This translates into CASRGLAGGETQYF. The full variable domain, rest sourced from reference TRBV30 and TRBJ2-5, is SQTIHQWPATLVQPVGSPLSLECTVEGTSNPNLYWYRQAAGRGLQLLFYSVGIGQISSEVPQNLSASRPQDRQFILSSKKLLLSDSGFYLCASRGLAGGETQYFGPGTRLLVL.

The rearrangement uses TRBV5-1 and TRBJ2-1; D is perhaps TRBD1 (6 bases). V shed 4 bases and J shed 0 bases, with 23 bases lying between them. This CDR3 is built from 19 residues. Per germline, CDR1 SGHRS and CDR2 YFSETQ. The CDR3 sequence is CASSPEHLQGRVSYNEQFF. The DNA for the CDR3 is TGCGCCAGCAGCCCGGAGCACTTACAGGGCCGGGTCTCCTACAATGAGCAGTTCTTC.